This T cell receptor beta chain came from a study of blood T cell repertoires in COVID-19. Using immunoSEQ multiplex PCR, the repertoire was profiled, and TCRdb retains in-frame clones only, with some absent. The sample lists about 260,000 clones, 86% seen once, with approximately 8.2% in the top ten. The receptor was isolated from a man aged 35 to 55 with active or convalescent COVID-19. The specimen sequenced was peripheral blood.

The CDR3 nucleotides read TGTGCCAGCAGCCCCGACAGTTTGAGCAATCAGCCCCAGCATTTT. Its protein product is CASSPDSLSNQPQHF. The chain uses TRBV6-5 and TRBJ1-5; D might be TRBD1 (5 bases). The CDR3 is made up of 15 amino acids. V was shortened by 6 bases and J by 1 base, with 13 bases between the two germline ends. Germline V gene lookup returns CDR1 MNHEY and CDR2 SVGAGI.